Listed below are T cell receptor beta chains from one sample, sequenced in a study of blood T cell repertoires in COVID-19. Profiled with immunoSEQ multiplex PCR; TCRdb holds only in-frame clones, not every one. The data contain approximately 120,000 clones, around nine tenths of them singletons. Sequencing was carried out using peripheral blood. These receptors were taken from a middle-aged man with acute or convalescent COVID-19. The CDR3 runs from the conserved cysteine through the conserved F or W. D genes are given only for firm matches. Expanded clones get a size class; other rows say once, few or many, or leave the size out.

TRBD2 | . | TRBJ2-1 | TRBV5-1 | CASSLEGLAGSEQFF | TGCGCCAGCAGCTTGGAGGGACTAGCGGGTAGTGAGCAGTTCTTC
TRBD2 | . | TRBJ2-1 | TRBV10-3 | CAIPTSGSYNEQFF | TGTGCCATCCCAACTAGCGGGAGTTACAATGAGCAGTTCTTC
. | . | TRBJ1-1 | TRBV30 | CAWSPLTEAFF | TGTGCCTGGAGTCCACTCACTGAAGCTTTCTTT
TRBD1 | . | TRBJ1-6 | TRBV6-5 | CASSFGQGARNSPLHF | TGTGCCAGCAGTTTCGGACAGGGGGCGCGAAATTCACCCCTCCACTTT
TRBD2 | . | TRBJ2-3 | TRBV19 | CASSGMGLAGHTDTQYF | TGTGCCAGTAGTGGTATGGGACTAGCGGGGCACACAGATACGCAGTATTTT
. | . | TRBJ1-5 | TRBV21-1 | CASPGTGVQPQHF | TGTGCCAGCCCCGGGACAGGGGTTCAGCCCCAGCATTTT
. | . | TRBJ2-7 | TRBV5-4 | CASSLAGKQSTYEQYF | TGTGCCAGCAGCTTGGCCGGGAAACAGTCAACCTACGAGCAGTACTTC
TRBD1 | few | TRBJ1-3 | TRBV29-1 | CSAKQGGGNTIYF | TGCAGCGCCAAACAGGGGGGCGGAAACACCATATATTTT
TRBD1 | once | TRBJ2-5 | TRBV10-2 | CASRQGATGETQYF | TGCGCCAGCAGGCAGGGGGCGACCGGGGAGACCCAGTACTTC
TRBD1 | . | TRBJ1-2 | TRBV7-8 | CASSRDRVSNHGYTF | TGTGCCAGCAGCCGGGACAGGGTTTCTAATCATGGCTACACCTTC
. | once | TRBJ2-7 | TRBV6-1 | CASSDRYLHEQYF | TGTGCCAGCAGTGACAGGTATCTCCACGAGCAGTACTTC
. | . | TRBJ2-1 | TRBV5-4 | CAFQFVNEQFF | TGTGCCTTTCAGTTCGTAAATGAGCAGTTCTTC
TRBD1 | . | TRBJ1-1 | TRBV6-5 | CASSPGQGGYTEAFF | TGTGCCAGCAGCCCCGGACAGGGAGGGTATACTGAAGCTTTCTTT
TRBD2 | . | TRBJ2-7 | TRBV6-4 | CASSEREGYEQYF | TGTGCCAGCAGTGAGCGGGAGGGCTACGAGCAGTACTTC
. | . | TRBJ2-5 | TRBV7-2 | CASSLGAWDQETQYF | TGTGCCAGCAGCTTGGGCGCTTGGGACCAAGAGACCCAGTACTTC
. | . | TRBJ1-6 | TRBV11-3 | CASSLAPGTKNSPLHF | TGTGCCAGCAGCTTAGCTCCCGGGACAAAGAATTCACCCCTCCACTTT
. | . | TRBJ1-2 | TRBV12-3/TRBV12-4 | CASSYRLSGYTF | TGTGCCAGCAGCTACAGGCTCTCCGGCTACACCTTC
. | . | TRBJ1-1 | TRBV6-6 | CASSYSYRVNTEAFF | TGTGCCAGCAGTTACTCCTACAGGGTGAACACTGAAGCTTTCTTT
. | . | TRBJ1-1 | TRBV5-1 | CASSLAGERTEAFF | TGCGCCAGCAGCTTGGCAGGGGAACGGACTGAAGCTTTCTTT
TRBD2 | . | TRBJ2-1 | TRBV9 | CASSVGTSGHGINEQFF | TGTGCCAGCAGCGTAGGGACTAGCGGGCATGGGATCAATGAGCAGTTCTTC
. | . | TRBJ2-7 | TRBV5-4 | CASSLGGGYEQYF | TGTGCCAGCAGCTTGGGCGGAGGCTACGAGCAGTACTTC
. | few | TRBJ1-5 | TRBV27 | CASSSGSNQPQHF | TGTGCCAGCAGTTCCGGGAGCAATCAGCCCCAGCATTTT
TRBD1 | few | TRBJ1-5 | TRBV20-1 | CSASGTGGRSQHF | TGCAGTGCTAGTGGGACAGGGGGCAGGTCCCAGCATTTT
. | . | TRBJ1-2 | TRBV30 | CAWSPQAANYGYTF | TGTGCCTGGAGTCCCCAGGCAGCCAACTATGGCTACACCTTC
. | . | TRBJ2-7 | TRBV7-2 | CASSRETYEQYF | TGTGCCAGCAGCCGAGAGACATACGAGCAGTACTTC
. | . | TRBJ1-1 | TRBV6-2/TRBV6-3 | CASSSGRMNTEAFF | TGTGCCAGCAGTTCAGGGCGCATGAACACTGAAGCTTTCTTT
. | . | TRBJ1-1 | TRBV4-3 | CASSEGSGVNTEAFF | TGCGCCAGCAGCGAAGGATCAGGGGTTAACACTGAAGCTTTCTTT
. | . | TRBJ2-2 | TRBV6-6 | CASSYFGNTGELFF | TGTGCCAGCAGTTACTTCGGGAACACCGGGGAGCTGTTTTTT
. | . | TRBJ2-3 | TRBV6-5 | CASSYSNQGGSGTQYF | TGTGCCAGCAGTTACTCGAACCAGGGAGGCTCAGGGACGCAGTATTTT
TRBD2 | . | TRBJ2-7 | TRBV19 | CASSIDPPSGSFYEQYF | TGTGCCAGTAGTATAGATCCTCCTAGCGGGTCCTTCTACGAGCAGTACTTC
TRBD1 | few | TRBJ1-1 | TRBV19 | CASSTDRANTEAFF | TGTGCCAGTAGTACCGACAGGGCGAACACTGAAGCTTTCTTT